The 9 T cell receptor beta chains given below trace back to one sample, sequenced in a study of blood T cell repertoires in COVID-19. Sequencing was performed with immunoSEQ multiplex PCR; in TCRdb, only in-frame clones are kept and a portion is missing. The table lists about 190,000 clones, approximately 88% of them singletons. Sequenced material: peripheral blood. The receptors here all came from a man aged 40-49 years with acute or convalescent COVID-19.

This chain connects TRBV7-2 to TRBJ2-1; 9 bases match TRBD1. The V gene's germline CDR1 is SGHTA and CDR2 FQGNSA. With V trimmed by 5 bases and J by 10 bases, 9 bases remained unmatched. The CDR3 is made up of 14 amino acids. This CDR3 reads CASSRGTGSWEQFF. The CDR3 bases are TGTGCCAGCAGCCGGGGGACAGGGTCATGGGAGCAGTTCTTC.

V usage is TRBV19 and J usage is TRBJ2-1; D gene unclear. This CDR3 comprises 12 residues. Germline V gene lookup returns CDR1 LNHDA and CDR2 SQIVND (reference sequence). V lost 6 bases and J lost 5, with 8 bases in between. The DNA of the CDR3 is TGTGCCAGTAGCCTAATTGACAATGAGCAGTTCTTC. Amino acid sequence: CASSLIDNEQFF.

This rearrangement joins TRBV7-9 to TRBJ1-1; 11 bases map to TRBD1. Trimming took 4 bases from V and 6 from J; bases not matched to a gene: 4. Germline lookup yields CDR1 SEHNR and CDR2 FQNEAQ (reference sequence). The CDR3 length is 14 residues. This CDR3 is CASSWTGGFAEAFF. CDR3 nucleotide sequence: TGTGCCAGCAGCTGGACAGGGGGCTTCGCTGAAGCTTTCTTT.

This chain uses TRBV5-1 with TRBJ2-1; tentatively, D is TRBD1 (6 bases). The V gene lost 0 bases and the J gene lost 8 bases, with 9 bases spanning the gap. The CDR3 is made up of 13 amino acids. Germline lookup yields CDR1 SGHRS and CDR2 YFSETQ. CDR3 coding DNA: TGCGCCAGCAGCTTGGGGGGGCCGGATGAGCAGTTCTTC. Protein sequence: CASSLGGPDEQFF.

CDR3 sequence reads: CASSLGTGDGYTF. Here the CDR3 DNA reads TGTGCCAGCAGCTTAGGGACTGGTGACGGCTACACCTTC. The V call is TRBV7-2, the J call TRBJ1-2; no firm D call. The CDR3 spans 13 residues. V lost 1 base and J 8 bases, leaving 11 bases between the germline ends. CDR1 SGHTA and CDR2 FQGNSA come from the germline V gene.

Here the CDR3 reads CASSQVRTSSGTRRDVGTYNEQFF. The CDR3 DNA reads TGTGCCAGCAGCCAAGTAAGGACTAGCTCCGGAACCCGTCGGGACGTCGGAACGTACAATGAGCAGTTCTTC. The chain links TRBV4-2 to TRBJ2-1; 8 nucleotides agree with TRBD2. V shed 1 base and J 4 bases; nucleotides not matched to a gene: 30. The CDR3 is made up of 24 amino acids. Germline lookup yields CDR1 LGHNA and CDR2 YNFKEQ.

The DNA for the CDR3 is TGTGCCAGCAGCTCCCTGAGGGGGGGGAGAAGTGGGAATGAGCAGTTCTTC. Translated: CASSSLRGGRSGNEQFF. The chain joins TRBV7-2 to TRBJ2-1, with a tentative D call TRBD2 (7 bases). Trimming took 4 bases from V and 7 from J, leaving 23 bases between them. CDR1 is SGHTA and CDR2 is FQGNSA in the germline V gene. The length of the CDR3 is 17 residues.

The chain has TRBV23-1 and TRBJ2-7, with D possibly being TRBD1 (5 bases). TRBV23-1 is designated an ORF whose function remains uncertain. The CDR3 covers 17 residues. V was shortened by 8 bases and J by 3 bases, with 26 bases between the two germline ends. The CDR3 DNA sequence: TGCGCCAGCGGGAAGCCTCGACAGACAAGTACCATCTACGAGCAGTACTTC. The encoded protein is CASGKPRQTSTIYEQYF.

The gene calls are TRBV19 and TRBJ2-1; TRBD1 might be the D (6 bases). Trimming stripped 5 bases from V and 0 bases from J, with 17 bases between. Germline V gene lookup returns CDR1 LNHDA and CDR2 SQIVND (reference sequence). The CDR3 contains 17 residues. The CDR3 loop reads CASSLTGTGSSYNEQFF. The CDR3 nucleotides read TGTGCCAGTAGTCTAACCGGCACAGGGTCCTCCTACAATGAGCAGTTCTTC.